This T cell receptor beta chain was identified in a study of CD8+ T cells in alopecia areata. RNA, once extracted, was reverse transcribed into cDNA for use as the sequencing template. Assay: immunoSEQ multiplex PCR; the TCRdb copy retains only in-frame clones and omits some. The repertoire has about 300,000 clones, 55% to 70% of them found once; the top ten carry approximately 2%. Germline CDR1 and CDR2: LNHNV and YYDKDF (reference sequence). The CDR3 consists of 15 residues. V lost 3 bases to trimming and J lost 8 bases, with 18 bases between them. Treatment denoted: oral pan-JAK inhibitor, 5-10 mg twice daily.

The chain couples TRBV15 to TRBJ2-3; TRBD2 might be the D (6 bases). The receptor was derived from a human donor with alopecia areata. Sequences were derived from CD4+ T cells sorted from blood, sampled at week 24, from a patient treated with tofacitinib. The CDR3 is CATSREATQGGTQYF. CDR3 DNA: TGTGCCACCAGCAGGGAGGCTACCCAGGGAGGTACGCAGTATTTT.